Listed below are T cell receptor beta chains from one sample, sequenced in a study of beta chain features in type 1 diabetes. Produced via immunoSEQ multiplex PCR; TCRdb's table is partial and in-frame only. The sample shows 200,000 to 250,000 clones, 13% to 15% of them seen only once. Source material: naive CD4+ T cells from blood. The source of these receptors is a middle-aged woman in good health. CDR3s include the opening cysteine and the closing phenylalanine or tryptophan. Each record gives: D gene, J gene, clone size, V gene, CDR3 DNA, CDR3 protein. D genes are given only for firm matches. The size entry is marked missing in some rows and otherwise reads once, few, many or a size class.

d_gene: TRBD1
j_gene: TRBJ1-6
abundance: few
v_gene: TRBV10-3
CDR3nt: TGTGCCATCAGGAGACAGACAGGGAATAATTCACCCCTCCACTTT
CDR3aa: CAIRRQTGNNSPLHF

d_gene: TRBD1
j_gene: TRBJ2-1
abundance: .
v_gene: TRBV5-1
CDR3nt: TGCGCCAGCAGCTTGGGGGACAGGGCCTACAATGAGCAGTTCTTC
CDR3aa: CASSLGDRAYNEQFF

d_gene: TRBD1
j_gene: TRBJ1-1
abundance: few
v_gene: TRBV5-1
CDR3nt: TGCGCCAGCAGCTTCCGGCCCAGTCAGGGGGGAACTGAAGCTTTCTTT
CDR3aa: CASSFRPSQGGTEAFF

d_gene: TRBD1
j_gene: TRBJ1-1
abundance: few
v_gene: TRBV9
CDR3nt: TGTGCCAGCAGCGTAGGAGGGGGCGAAACTGAAGCTTTCTTT
CDR3aa: CASSVGGGETEAFF

d_gene: TRBD1
j_gene: TRBJ2-7
abundance: few
v_gene: TRBV11-2
CDR3nt: TGTGCCAGCAGCGGTAGGGACAGGGCCTACGAGCAGTACTTC
CDR3aa: CASSGRDRAYEQYF

d_gene: .
j_gene: TRBJ2-7
abundance: few
v_gene: TRBV10-3
CDR3nt: TGTGCCATCCGAATGAGACAAGGATCATACGAGCAGTACTTC
CDR3aa: CAIRMRQGSYEQYF

d_gene: .
j_gene: TRBJ2-3
abundance: .
v_gene: TRBV11-2
CDR3nt: TGTGCCAGCAGCTTTGTACAGAACACAGATACGCAGTATTTT
CDR3aa: CASSFVQNTDTQYF

d_gene: TRBD2
j_gene: TRBJ2-5
abundance: few
v_gene: TRBV10-1
CDR3nt: TGCGCCAGCAGTGAGATAGCGGGGGACCAAGAGACCCAGTACTTC
CDR3aa: CASSEIAGDQETQYF

d_gene: .
j_gene: TRBJ2-6
abundance: few
v_gene: TRBV6-5
CDR3nt: TGTGCCAGCAGTTACAGGGGGGGCTCTGGGGCCAACGTCCTGACTTTC
CDR3aa: CASSYRGGSGANVLTF

d_gene: .
j_gene: TRBJ2-1
abundance: few
v_gene: TRBV20-1
CDR3nt: TGCAGTGCGGGGAGATTGTTTGAGCAGTTCTTC
CDR3aa: CSAGRLFEQFF

d_gene: TRBD1
j_gene: TRBJ2-5
abundance: .
v_gene: TRBV7-2
CDR3nt: TGTGCCAGCAACCGACAGGGTTCAGAGACCCAGTACTTC
CDR3aa: CASNRQGSETQYF

d_gene: TRBD1
j_gene: TRBJ1-2
abundance: .
v_gene: TRBV5-1
CDR3nt: TGCGCCAGCAGTTTAGACAGGGGAGGCTACACCTTC
CDR3aa: CASSLDRGGYTF

d_gene: .
j_gene: TRBJ1-1
abundance: few
v_gene: TRBV5-4
CDR3nt: TGTGCCAGCAGCTCGGCCGTGGCAGGGAGGACTGAAGCTTTCTTT
CDR3aa: CASSSAVAGRTEAFF

d_gene: TRBD2
j_gene: TRBJ2-5
abundance: few
v_gene: TRBV5-1
CDR3nt: TGCGCCAGCAGCCAGGGACTAGCTCAAGAGACCCAGTACTTC
CDR3aa: CASSQGLAQETQYF

d_gene: TRBD1
j_gene: TRBJ1-5
abundance: few
v_gene: TRBV10-3
CDR3nt: TGTGCCATCAGTTTCGACAGGGCCCAGCCCCAGCATTTT
CDR3aa: CAISFDRAQPQHF

d_gene: .
j_gene: TRBJ2-7
abundance: few
v_gene: TRBV5-1
CDR3nt: TGCGCCAGCAGCTTCTCAGTTAGCGGCTCCTACGAGCAGTACTTC
CDR3aa: CASSFSVSGSYEQYF

d_gene: .
j_gene: TRBJ2-2
abundance: few
v_gene: TRBV7-2
CDR3nt: TGTGCCAGCAGAACAACAGGATCCGGGGAGCTGTTTTTT
CDR3aa: CASRTTGSGELFF

d_gene: .
j_gene: TRBJ2-5
abundance: .
v_gene: TRBV9
CDR3nt: TGTGCCAGCAGCGTAGTGCAAGGAGTGGGGGGGACCCAGTACTTC
CDR3aa: CASSVVQGVGGTQYF